Detailed here is one T cell receptor beta chain. TCRdb reprocessed the 5' RACE reads via MiXCR and lists one record per CDR3 protein. The sample consists of approximately 350,000 distinct CDR3 sequences, around a tenth of them appearing once. The CDR3 has 17 residues. Germline loops: CDR1 MGHRA, CDR2 YSYEKL. V shed 0 bases and J shed 3 bases, with 12 bases lying between them. These data belong to a study of T cells after yellow fever vaccination. The gene calls are TRBV4-1 and TRBJ2-6; unclear D gene. The input for sequencing was PBMCs, taken on the day of the first yellow fever vaccination. The TCR was taken from a man younger than 35 who received the YFV17D yellow fever vaccine. As DNA, the CDR3 is TGCGCCAGCAGCCAAGATAACAGCCTGCTTGGGGCCAACGTCCTGACTTTC. This codes for CASSQDNSLLGANVLTF.